The clone carrying this T cell receptor beta chain occurred many times. Its antigen is not identified. Trimming removed 1 base at V and 5 bases at J, with 14 bases between. Germline V gene sequence: CDR1 DFQATT, CDR2 SNEGSKA (reference sequence). The CDR3 runs to 15 residues. This specimen belongs to a study of T cells in Graves' hyperthyroidism and ophthalmopathy. The investigators amplified TCR beta CDR3 regions from RNA transcripts. When the TCR CDR3 underwent first-round RT-PCR, the HTBI primer set was used. TCRdb used MiXCR to reprocess the multiplex PCR reads, holding one entry per CDR3 protein. The table includes a few hundred thousand distinct CDR3 sequences, roughly 45% detected once. Notes on the study in general: From stable hyperthyroidism, ophthalmopathy was separated by a 13 V-J model. With a median lead of about six months before onset, the model predicted ophthalmopathy.

The study excluded patients with uncontrolled infection, other autoimmune disease, pregnancy or lactation. The chain combines TRBV20-1 with TRBJ2-2, with TRBD2 as a possible D gene (6 bases). The specimen was peripheral blood or thyroid tissue (not recorded which). The TCR originated in an adult woman with Graves' disease, either hyperthyroidism or ophthalmopathy (not recorded which). The CDR3 is CSARGSREFTGELFF. The CDR3 DNA reads TGCAGTGCTAGAGGCTCCCGGGAGTTTACCGGGGAGCTGTTTTTT.